These T cell receptor beta chains were read from a single sample in a study of T-cell memory formation after mild COVID-19. MiXCR, applied by TCRdb to the 5' RACE reads, yields one record per CDR3 protein. Of more than 55,000 distinct CDR3 sequences in the sample, more than 8% were seen once. The sequencing sample was made of PBMCs or a T cell subset sorted from them (not recorded which). The source of these receptors is a man younger than 35 who had mild COVID-19 (a few samples of this study predate the infection). Cell type and time point are not known. Both conserved end residues are part of each CDR3. The order of the fields is V gene, D gene, clone size, J gene, CDR3 DNA, CDR3 protein. The D gene is left open where the match is weak. The size entry is marked missing in some rows and otherwise reads once, few, many or a size class.

v_gene: TRBV7-9
d_gene: .
abundance: .
j_gene: TRBJ1-4
CDR3nt: TGTGCCAGCAGCACACGACCGACAACTAATGAAAAACTGTTTTTT
CDR3aa: CASSTRPTTNEKLFF

v_gene: TRBV15
d_gene: TRBD2
abundance: few
j_gene: TRBJ2-3
CDR3nt: TGTGCCACCAGCAGGGGACTATACACAGATACGCAGTATTTT
CDR3aa: CATSRGLYTDTQYF

v_gene: TRBV12-3/TRBV12-4
d_gene: .
abundance: .
j_gene: TRBJ1-1
CDR3nt: TGTGCCAGCAGCGCCACAGGATGGACTGAAGCTTTCTTT
CDR3aa: CASSATGWTEAFF

v_gene: TRBV5-1
d_gene: .
abundance: many
j_gene: TRBJ2-5
CDR3nt: TGCGCCAGCAGCTCCCGGCCCGCGGAAGGATATCAAGAGACCCAGTACTTC
CDR3aa: CASSSRPAEGYQETQYF

v_gene: TRBV2
d_gene: .
abundance: few
j_gene: TRBJ2-1
CDR3nt: TGTGCCAGCAGTGACGCAGGGTCCTACAATGAGCAGTTCTTC
CDR3aa: CASSDAGSYNEQFF

v_gene: TRBV6-5
d_gene: .
abundance: .
j_gene: TRBJ1-2
CDR3nt: TGTGCCAGCAGTTCCACAGGTGGGGGAGGCTACACCTTC
CDR3aa: CASSSTGGGGYTF

v_gene: TRBV6-1
d_gene: .
abundance: .
j_gene: TRBJ2-5
CDR3nt: TGTGCCAGCAGTGAAGCGCTTGGCCCCGAGACCCAGTACTTC
CDR3aa: CASSEALGPETQYF

v_gene: TRBV5-1
d_gene: .
abundance: .
j_gene: TRBJ2-1
CDR3nt: TGCGCCAGCAGCCCCACCTCAGGGGGGCCCGGGGGTGAGCAGTTCTTC
CDR3aa: CASSPTSGGPGGEQFF

v_gene: TRBV5-1
d_gene: TRBD2
abundance: few
j_gene: TRBJ2-1
CDR3nt: TGCGCCAGCAGCCTCTGGACTAGCGGGGGCAATGAGCAGTTCTTC
CDR3aa: CASSLWTSGGNEQFF

v_gene: TRBV7-2
d_gene: .
abundance: few
j_gene: TRBJ1-1
CDR3nt: TGTGCCAGCAGCCGATTATACAACACTGAAGCTTTCTTT
CDR3aa: CASSRLYNTEAFF

v_gene: TRBV5-1
d_gene: TRBD1
abundance: few
j_gene: TRBJ2-7
CDR3nt: TGCGCCAGCAACGGCGGGACAGGGGCCTACGAGCAGTACTTC
CDR3aa: CASNGGTGAYEQYF

v_gene: TRBV5-1
d_gene: .
abundance: many
j_gene: TRBJ2-3
CDR3nt: TGCGCCAGCACCAGCGAGGGTGATACGCAGTATTTT
CDR3aa: CASTSEGDTQYF

v_gene: TRBV4-1
d_gene: .
abundance: many
j_gene: TRBJ2-7
CDR3nt: TGCGCCAGCAGCCAACGCCGGAACGAAGGATACGAGCAGTACTTC
CDR3aa: CASSQRRNEGYEQYF

v_gene: TRBV20-1
d_gene: .
abundance: few
j_gene: TRBJ1-2
CDR3nt: TGCAGTGACAGGGACCCAGGGTCTGGTGGCTACACCTTC
CDR3aa: CSDRDPGSGGYTF

v_gene: TRBV11-2
d_gene: .
abundance: .
j_gene: TRBJ2-6
CDR3nt: TGTGCCAGCGCCCCGGACGGGATTGGGGCCAACGTCCTGACTTTC
CDR3aa: CASAPDGIGANVLTF

v_gene: TRBV28
d_gene: TRBD2
abundance: .
j_gene: TRBJ2-5
CDR3nt: TGTGCCAGCAGTCTTATGGGGGCGGCGGGAGGGCCCCAAGAGACCCAGTACTTC
CDR3aa: CASSLMGAAGGPQETQYF